This TCR beta chain was found in a study of cytomegalovirus exposure and HLA in healthy donors. At the level of the study: Unique TCR beta sequences numbering 120 million or so came from about 180 million T cells in an earlier analysis. Study outcomes and limitations: Upon later analysis, TCR association rates were observed to vary by HLA locus, being highest for DRB1 and lowest for HLA-C. Later, an analysis found that common viral pathogens appeared to be linked with several of the most significant clusters.

The V gene's germline CDR1 is SGHNT and CDR2 YYREEE (reference sequence). V lost 0 bases, J lost 2 bases, and 9 bases lay in between. This CDR3 is built from 15 residues. Notes on this clone: The antigen is unknown.

This PCR relied on a set of 60 Vbeta primers and 13 Jbeta primers. Here immunoSEQ multiplex PCR was the method, and the copy in TCRdb shows in-frame clones only, minus some. Of around 180,000 clones listed, around 75% are singletons. This chain joins TRBV5-4 and TRBJ1-5; D not resolved. The TCR originated in a woman in her fifties or sixties in good health and CMV-seronegative. Sequenced: PBMCs. Here the CDR3 reads CASSLGGSRNQPQHF. CDR3 DNA sequence: TGTGCCAGCAGCTTGGGCGGGAGCCGCAATCAGCCCCAGCATTTT.